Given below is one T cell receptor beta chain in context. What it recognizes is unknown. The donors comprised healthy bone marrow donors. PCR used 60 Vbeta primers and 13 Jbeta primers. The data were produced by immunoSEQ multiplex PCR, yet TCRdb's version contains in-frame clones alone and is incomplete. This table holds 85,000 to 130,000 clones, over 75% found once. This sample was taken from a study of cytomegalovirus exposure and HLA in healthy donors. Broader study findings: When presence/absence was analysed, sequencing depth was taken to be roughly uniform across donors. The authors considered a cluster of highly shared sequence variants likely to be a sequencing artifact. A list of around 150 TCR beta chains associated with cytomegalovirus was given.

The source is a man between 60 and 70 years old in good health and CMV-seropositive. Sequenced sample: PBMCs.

The CDR3 sequence: CASSLGGQSSYEQYF. CDR3 in DNA: TGTGCCAGCAGCTTAGGGGGCCAGAGCTCCTACGAGCAGTACTTC. The V call is TRBV7-8, the J call TRBJ2-7; tentatively, D is TRBD1 (5 bases). Germline assignment: CDR1 SGHVS and CDR2 FQNEAQ. The V gene lost 1 base and the J gene lost 0 bases, with 10 bases spanning the gap. This CDR3 is built from 15 residues. Together with reference TRBV7-8 and TRBJ2-7, the CDR3 gives the full variable domain: GAGVSQSPRYKVAKRGQDVALRCDPISGHVSLFWYQQALGQGPEFLTYFQNEAQLDKSGLPSDRFFAERPEGSVSTLKIQRTQQEDSAVYLCASSLGGQSSYEQYFGPGTRLTVT.